Below are 14 T cell receptor beta chains sequenced from a single sample in a study of blood T cell repertoires in COVID-19. Measured with immunoSEQ multiplex PCR; TCRdb has only the in-frame clones, and not every one. The table includes about 330,000 clones, about 92% detected once. Material for sequencing was PBMCs or T cells enriched from blood (not recorded which). Source of these receptors: a woman aged 25 to 45 who had recovered from COVID-19.

V gene TRBV11-1 combines with J gene TRBJ1-1, with TRBD1 matching 12 bases. The CDR3 has 16 residues. With V trimmed by 4 bases and J by 4 bases, 7 bases remained unmatched. The V gene's germline CDR1 is SGHAT and CDR2 FQDESV (reference sequence). The CDR3 protein is CASSSGTGGLGTEAFF. The CDR3, as DNA: TGTGCCAGCAGCTCCGGGACAGGGGGCCTGGGCACTGAAGCTTTCTTT.

The chain is built from TRBV7-2 and TRBJ2-4, with TRBD2 identical over 7 bases. Germline loops: CDR1 SGHTA, CDR2 FQGNSA. The V and J ends lost 5 bases and 12 bases, in that order; junction bases with no gene match: 10. This CDR3 comprises 13 residues. This CDR3 is CASSPASGLSQYF. Here the CDR3 DNA reads TGTGCCAGCAGCCCCGCTAGCGGCCTCAGTCAGTACTTC.

The chain has TRBV3-1 (or the pseudogene TRBV3-2) and TRBJ2-1; 7 bases align to TRBD2. The germline V gene has CDR1 LGHDT and CDR2 YNNKEL (reference sequence). The CDR3 totals 15 residues. Trimming removed 2 bases from V and 6 bases from J; junction bases left unmatched: 7. The CDR3 loop reads CASSQRDYVTNEQFF. As DNA, the CDR3 is TGTGCCAGCAGCCAACGGGACTACGTAACCAATGAGCAGTTCTTC.

J is TRBJ2-7 and V is TRBV21-1; the tabulated D call, TRBD1, remains unverified against the DNA. TRBV21-1 is a listed pseudogene. The CDR3 covers 14 residues. The CDR3 spells CASSKYGRGYEQYF. CDR3 DNA sequence: TGTGCCAGCAGCAAGTATGGCAGGGGATACGAGCAGTACTTC.

The chain carries TRBV9 and TRBJ2-5, with 8 bases aligning to TRBD2. Germline lookup yields CDR1 SGDLS and CDR2 YYNGEE. The trim removed 3 bases at V and 8 bases at J, leaving 12 bases unmatched. This CDR3 spans 15 amino acids. The CDR3 coding sequence is TGTGCCAGCAGCGACTCGGGAGGGACCCCGTCCACCCAGTACTTC. Translated, it gives CASSDSGGTPSTQYF.

The chain couples TRBV9 to TRBJ1-1; the D gene is possibly TRBD1 (6 bases). CDR3 length: 16 amino acids. Trimming removed 0 bases from V and 0 bases from J, with 12 bases in between. Germline CDR1 SGDLS, CDR2 YYNGEE. The CDR3: CASSVAQDSLNTEAFF. The CDR3 coding sequence is TGTGCCAGCAGCGTAGCCCAGGACAGCCTGAACACTGAAGCTTTCTTT.

V gene TRBV6-5 combines with J gene TRBJ1-1; D is perhaps TRBD1 (5 bases). Trimming cost V 6 bases and J 4 bases, with 15 bases left between them. This CDR3 region has 14 residues. Germline V lookup: CDR1 MNHEY, CDR2 SVGAGI. The CDR3 is CASSHRSRSTEAFF. Here the CDR3 DNA reads TGTGCCAGCAGCCACAGGTCACGTTCCACTGAAGCTTTCTTT.

The chain couples TRBV29-1 to TRBJ1-2, with 7 nucleotides matching TRBD1. This CDR3 region has 13 residues. Germline assignment: CDR1 SQVTM and CDR2 ANQGSEA. Trimming took 6 bases from V and 5 from J; bases not matched to a gene: 9. CDR3 in DNA: TGCAGCGTGTCCCCGGGACAGAAATATGGCTACACCTTC. This encodes CSVSPGQKYGYTF.

The rearrangement joins TRBV10-3 to TRBJ2-7, with 9 bases fitting TRBD2. V gave up 2 bases and J gave up 3 bases; unmatched junction bases: 2. Germline CDR1 and CDR2: ENHRY and SYGVKD. CDR3 length equals 14 residues. CDR3 residues: CAISEQLAGYEQYF. In DNA form, the CDR3 reads TGTGCCATCAGTGAGCAACTAGCGGGCTACGAGCAGTACTTC.

The chain links TRBV15 to TRBJ1-2; D perhaps matches TRBD1 (5 bases). Germline CDR1 is LNHNV and CDR2 is YYDKDF (reference sequence). Deletions cut 6 bases from V and 7 bases from J, with 15 bases between. The CDR3 contains 13 residues. The CDR3: CATRPVTGGGYTF. For the CDR3, the DNA is TGTGCCACCAGGCCAGTAACGGGGGGTGGCTACACCTTC.

The chain combines TRBV7-3 with TRBJ2-1; D is possibly TRBD2 (5 bases). V lost 5 bases and J 8 bases, leaving 19 bases between the germline ends. This CDR3 has 15 residues. CDR1 SGHTA and CDR2 FQGTGA come from the germline V gene. The CDR3 protein is CASSISGARVDEQFF. CDR3 nucleotide sequence: TGTGCCAGCAGCATCAGCGGCGCCCGCGTTGATGAGCAGTTCTTC.

The CDR3 DNA reads as TGTGCCAGCAGCTTAAACAGGGGAGGAACTGAAGCTTTCTTT. Protein: CASSLNRGGTEAFF. This chain connects TRBV7-2 to TRBJ1-1; TRBD1 agrees at 7 bases. V was pared by 2 bases and J by 5 bases, with 5 bases of the junction left unmatched. The CDR3 covers 14 residues. The germline V gene encodes CDR1 SGHTA and CDR2 FQGNSA.

This clone was seen only a few times. This sequence joins TRBV5-1 and TRBJ2-7, with 14 bases identical to TRBD2. With V trimmed by 3 bases and J by 5 bases, 4 bases remained unmatched. The CDR3 extends over 15 amino acids. Germline lookup yields CDR1 SGHRS and CDR2 YFSETQ. The DNA for the CDR3 is TGCGCCAGCAGCTGGGGACTAGCGGGAGACGACGAGCAGTACTTC. Encoded protein: CASSWGLAGDDEQYF.

A word on this clone: Other DNA sequences in the same sample also yield this CDR3. The CDR3 DNA reads TGTGCCAGCAGCTTAGGGCTTAATGAAAAACTGTTTTTT. Protein sequence: CASSLGLNEKLFF. The V and J genes are TRBV7-9 and TRBJ1-4, with D unresolved. V was trimmed by 1 base and J by 4 bases, leaving 4 bases between them. CDR1 and CDR2 (germline): SEHNR, FQNEAQ (reference sequence). The CDR3 sequence is 13 residues long.